The TCR beta chain described here comes from a study of T cells in Graves' hyperthyroidism and ophthalmopathy. Study conclusions and caveats: Model output signaled ophthalmopathy a median around 6.9 months ahead of onset.

The study included ophthalmopathy patients with Clinical Activity Score at least 3, NOSPECS grade at least 4 and duration under 3 months. Extraction of PBMCs used roughly 10 ml of fresh peripheral blood. Remarks on this clonotype: The antigen is unknown.

RNA transcripts gave rise to amplified TCR beta CDR3 regions. The HTBI set primed first-round TCR CDR3 RT-PCR. TCRdb re-called the multiplex PCR reads through MiXCR, storing one row per CDR3 protein. Of over 350,000 distinct CDR3 sequences detected, about 15% appear once; the ten largest clones hold roughly 13%. Trimming removed 2 bases at V and 5 bases at J, with 7 bases between. Germline loops: CDR1 KGHSH, CDR2 LQKENI. This CDR3 is built from 12 residues. The chain combines TRBV18 with TRBJ2-7, with D hard to call. The sequenced sample consisted of blood. This TCR derives from a man aged 18 to 30 with Graves' ophthalmopathy. As DNA, the CDR3 is TGTGCCAGCTCACCAACGTTCAACGAGCAGTACTTC. Translating gives CASSPTFNEQYF. The whole variable domain, remainder taken from reference TRBV18 and TRBJ2-7, is NAGVMQNPRHLVRRRGQEARLRCSPMKGHSHVYWYRQLPEEGLKFMVYLQKENIIDESGMPKERFSAEFPKEGPSILRIQQVVRGDSAAYFCASSPTFNEQYFGPGTRLTVT.